This TCR beta chain appears in the sequencing data of a study of T cells in Graves' hyperthyroidism and ophthalmopathy. There were TCR beta CDR3 regions amplified from RNA transcripts. A set of HTBI primers served as the primers for a first-round RT-PCR of the TCR CDR3. Each CDR3 protein is one row after TCRdb ran MiXCR on the multiplex PCR reads. The sample includes 600,000 or so distinct CDR3 sequences, 15% to 20% of them seen just once. This TCR came from a woman aged 30 to 39 with Graves' hyperthyroidism. The sample taken for sequencing was blood.

The CDR3 spells CASSLDPRQRLQETQYF. The CDR3 DNA is TGTGCCAGCAGCTTAGATCCTCGGCAGCGGCTCCAAGAGACCCAGTACTTC. The chain is built from TRBV7-2 and TRBJ2-5; the D gene is possibly TRBD2 (5 bases). Trimming cost V 1 base and J 1 base, with 16 bases left between them. Germline V gene data show CDR1 as SGHTA and CDR2 as FQGNSA. This CDR3 spans 17 amino acids.